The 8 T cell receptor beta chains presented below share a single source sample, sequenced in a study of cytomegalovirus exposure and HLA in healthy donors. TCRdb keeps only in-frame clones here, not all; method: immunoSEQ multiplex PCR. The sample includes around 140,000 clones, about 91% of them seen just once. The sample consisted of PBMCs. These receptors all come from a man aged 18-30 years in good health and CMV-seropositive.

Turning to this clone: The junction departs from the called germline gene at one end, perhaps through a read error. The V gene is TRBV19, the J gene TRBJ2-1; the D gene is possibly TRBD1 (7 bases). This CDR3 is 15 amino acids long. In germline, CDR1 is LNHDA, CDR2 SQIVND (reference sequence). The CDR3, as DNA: TGTGCCAGTAGTTACCAGGGGGGACCTTACAATCAGCAGTTCTTC. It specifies CASSYQGGPYNQQFF. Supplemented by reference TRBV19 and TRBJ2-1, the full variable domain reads DGGITQSPKYLFRKEGQNVTLSCEQNLNHDAMYWYRQDPGQGLRLIYYSQIVNDFQKGDIAEGYSVSREKKESFPLTVTSAQKNPTAFYLCASSYQGGPYNQQFFGPGTRLTVL.

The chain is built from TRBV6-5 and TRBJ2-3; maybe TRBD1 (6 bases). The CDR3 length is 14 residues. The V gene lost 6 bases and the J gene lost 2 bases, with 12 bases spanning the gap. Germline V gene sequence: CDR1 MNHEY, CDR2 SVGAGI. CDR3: CASRPYRDTDTQYF. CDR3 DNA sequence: TGTGCCAGCAGACCGTACAGGGACACAGATACGCAGTATTTT.

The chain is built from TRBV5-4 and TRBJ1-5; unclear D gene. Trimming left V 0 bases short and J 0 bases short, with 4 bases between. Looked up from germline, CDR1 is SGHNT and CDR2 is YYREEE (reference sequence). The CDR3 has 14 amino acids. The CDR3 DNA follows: TGTGCCAGCAGCTTGGACAGTAGCAATCAGCCCCAGCATTTT. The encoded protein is CASSLDSSNQPQHF.

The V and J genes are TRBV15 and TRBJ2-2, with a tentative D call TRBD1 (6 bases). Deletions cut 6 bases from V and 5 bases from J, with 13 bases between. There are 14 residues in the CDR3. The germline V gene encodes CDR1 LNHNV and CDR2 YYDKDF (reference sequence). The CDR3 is CATRLRQATGELFF. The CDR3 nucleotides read TGTGCCACCAGATTGCGACAGGCGACCGGGGAGCTGTTTTTT.

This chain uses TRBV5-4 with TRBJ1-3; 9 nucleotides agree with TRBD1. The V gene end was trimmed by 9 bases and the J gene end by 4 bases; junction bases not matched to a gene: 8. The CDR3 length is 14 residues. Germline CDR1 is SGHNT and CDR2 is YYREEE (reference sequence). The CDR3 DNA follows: TGTGCCACCACCGGGACAGGGTGGGGAAACACCATATATTTT. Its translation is CATTGTGWGNTIYF.

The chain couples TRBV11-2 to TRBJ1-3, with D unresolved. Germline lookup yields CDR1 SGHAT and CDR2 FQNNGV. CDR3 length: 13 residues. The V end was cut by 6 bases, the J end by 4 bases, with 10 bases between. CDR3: CASSPAGGNTIYF. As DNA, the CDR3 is TGTGCCAGCAGTCCTGCGGGAGGAAACACCATATATTTT.

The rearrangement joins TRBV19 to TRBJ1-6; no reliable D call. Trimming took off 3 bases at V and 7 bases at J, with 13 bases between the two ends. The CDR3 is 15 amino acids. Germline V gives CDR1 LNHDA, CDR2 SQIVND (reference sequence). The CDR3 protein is CASSIIPGPNSPLHF. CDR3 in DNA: TGTGCCAGTAGTATTATCCCAGGTCCGAATTCACCCCTCCACTTT.

The CDR3 nucleotides are TGTGCCAGCACGGGCAGGGCGGCTTCTGGAAACACCATATATTTT. Encoded protein: CASTGRAASGNTIYF. The V gene is TRBV6-1, the J gene TRBJ1-3; possibly TRBD1 for D (5 bases). V shed 7 bases and J shed 1 base, with 14 bases lying between them. The CDR3 extends over 15 amino acids. Germline CDR1 MNHNS, CDR2 SASEGT.